The 25 T cell receptor beta chains in this list originate from one sample, sequenced in a study of CD8+CD57+ T cells in acquired aplastic anemia. Before being chosen for sequencing, patients had shown CD8+CD57+ cell expansion by flow cytometry. It was genomic DNA that served as the template for profiling TCR beta VDJ and CDR3. TCRdb called the reads again in MiXCR, with one record for every CDR3 protein. The sample lists about 120,000 distinct CDR3 sequences; under 60% were seen once. The sequenced sample consisted of sorted CD4+, CD8+, or CD8+CD57+ T cells (not recorded which) from PBMCs. All receptors derive from a human donor with aplastic anemia.

This clonotype occurred a few times. V and J are TRBV15 and TRBJ2-7, with 8 bases fitting TRBD2. The ends lost 0 bases at V and 6 bases at J; junction bases unmatched: 10. This CDR3 is 16 amino acids long. The germline V gene encodes CDR1 LNHNV and CDR2 YYDKDF (reference sequence). The CDR3 loop reads CATSREGSSGLAEQYF. The CDR3 DNA follows: TGTGCCACCAGCAGAGAGGGGTCCAGCGGACTAGCCGAGCAGTACTTC.

Many counts were recorded for this clonotype. The chain couples TRBV5-8 to TRBJ1-1, with TRBD1 as a possible D gene (5 bases). V was shortened by 1 base and J by 7 bases, with 17 bases between the two germline ends. The germline CDR1 and CDR2 sequences are SGHTS and YDEGEE. The CDR3 contains 15 residues. Written as DNA, the CDR3 is TGTGCCAGCAGCTTGCTTGCAGGGCCCCGAGTTGAAGCTTTCTTT. This codes for CASSLLAGPRVEAFF.

This clonotype was seen many times. The chain couples TRBV10-3 to TRBJ1-1; D may be TRBD1 (6 bases). Trimming stripped 4 bases from V and 6 bases from J, with 9 bases between. CDR3 size: 12 residues. From germline, CDR1 is ENHRY and CDR2 SYGVKD. The CDR3 DNA is TGTGCCATCAGTGCAGGGGAGGCTGAAGCTTTCTTT. This gives the protein CAISAGEAEAFF.

This chain uses TRBV2 with TRBJ1-2; D ambiguous. Germline V gives CDR1 SNHLY, CDR2 FYNNEI. Deletions cut 8 bases from V and 0 bases from J, with 13 bases between. The CDR3 is made up of 14 amino acids. The CDR3 sequence is CASQEDLANYGYTF. CDR3 sequence (DNA): TGTGCCAGCCAAGAAGATCTAGCTAACTATGGCTACACCTTC.

J is TRBJ1-2 and V is TRBV6-5; D gene uncertain. This CDR3 contains 15 residues. Trimming removed 0 bases from V and 6 bases from J, with 14 bases in between. The germline V gene has CDR1 MNHEY and CDR2 SVGAGI. In nucleotides, the CDR3 is TGTGCCAGCAGTTACTCGGAATCATCTAAGAATGGCTACACCTTC. Its protein product is CASSYSESSKNGYTF.

This clonotype was picked up many times. The chain combines TRBV12-3 or TRBV12-4 with TRBJ1-1; 9 positions agree with TRBD1. Germline trimming cut 6 bases from V and 6 bases from J; bases unmatched to any gene: 8. The CDR3 is 14 residues long. CDR3 in amino acids: CASSLRDRAPEAFF. The CDR3 coding sequence is TGTGCCAGCAGCCTCCGGGACAGGGCTCCTGAAGCTTTCTTT.

This clonotype was seen a few times. This chain joins TRBV15 and TRBJ1-5; D might be TRBD1 (6 bases). In germline, CDR1 is LNHNV, CDR2 YYDKDF (reference sequence). V was clipped by 3 bases and J by 6 bases, with 15 bases between them. CDR3 length: 15 amino acids. The CDR3 DNA is TGTGCCACCAGCAGGCCGAGAGGGGGTGGTCAGCCCCAGCATTTT. It codes for CATSRPRGGGQPQHF. Supplemented by reference TRBV15 and TRBJ1-5, the full variable domain reads DAMVIQNPRYQVTQFGKPVTLSCSQTLNHNVMYWYQQKSSQAPKLLFHYYDKDFNNEADTPDNFQSRRPNTSFCFLDIRSPGLGDTAMYLCATSRPRGGGQPQHFGDGTRLSIL.

The chain combines TRBV20-1 with TRBJ2-3, with D possibly TRBD1 on 5 matching bases. The CDR3 has 17 residues. From germline, CDR1 is DFQATT and CDR2 SNEGSKA (reference sequence). V shed 4 bases and J shed 4 bases, with 24 bases lying between them. CDR3 coding DNA: TGCAGTGCTATCCCTCTGGTGGGCAAGGGGTCCCCAGATACGCAGTATTTT. As protein: CSAIPLVGKGSPDTQYF.

The rearrangement links TRBV19 to TRBJ1-6; no reliable D call. The germline V gene has CDR1 LNHDA and CDR2 SQIVND (reference sequence). V shed 8 bases and J shed 3 bases, with 8 bases lying between them. This CDR3 has 13 residues. The CDR3 nucleotides are TGTGCCAGTCGGACCAACTATAATTCACCCCTCCACTTT. Translating gives CASRTNYNSPLHF.

The chain is built from TRBV15 and TRBJ1-5, with D possibly TRBD1 on 6 matching bases. Germline CDR1 reads LNHNV; CDR2 reads YYDKDF (reference sequence). V was pared by 11 bases and J by 2 bases, with 22 bases between. This CDR3 contains 16 residues. In nucleotides, the CDR3 is TGTGCCGCGAGCAGAGATACAGGGTCTCGCAATCAGCCCCAGCATTTT. The encoded protein is CAASRDTGSRNQPQHF.

V usage is TRBV25-1 and J usage is TRBJ1-1; TRBD1 is a possible D gene (6 bases). This CDR3 contains 14 residues. Germline CDR1 reads MGHDK; CDR2 reads SYGVNS. V was cut by 4 bases and J by 8 bases, with 17 bases left in between. CDR3 protein: CASSAWGQREEAFF. The CDR3 DNA reads as TGTGCCAGCAGTGCCTGGGGGCAGCGAGAAGAAGCTTTCTTT.

To note about this clonotype: With a much larger clone just one base away, this may be a read error. The chain is built from TRBV4-1 and TRBJ2-1; D possibly matches TRBD1 or TRBD2 (5 bases each). Germline V gene sequence: CDR1 MGHRA, CDR2 YSYEKL. The CDR3 is 16 residues long. Trimming took off 1 base at V and 8 bases at J, with 18 bases between the two ends. In DNA form, the CDR3 reads TGCGCCAGCAGCCAAGCCCGGGGCGGGTTATACGATGAGCAGTTCTTC. Protein: CASSQARGGLYDEQFF.

The V gene is TRBV7-6, the J gene TRBJ1-6, with D perhaps matching TRBD1 (5 bases). There are 13 residues in the CDR3. V gave up 8 bases and J gave up 9 bases, with 14 bases separating them. Germline V gene data show CDR1 as SGHVS and CDR2 as FNYEAQ. The CDR3 nucleotides read TGTGCCAGCGCGGGGCAGGGAGGTTCACCCCTCCACTTT. Amino acid sequence: CASAGQGGSPLHF. Full variable domain (rest looked up from reference TRBV7-6 and TRBJ1-6): GAGVSQSPRYKVTKRGQDVALRCDPISGHVSLYWYRQALGQGPEFLTYFNYEAQQDKSGLPNDRFSAERPEGSISTLTIQRTEQRDSAMYRCASAGQGGSPLHFGNGTRLTVT.

The chain uses TRBV7-9 and TRBJ2-2; D remains unclear. The CDR3 is made up of 13 amino acids. The V and J ends lost 5 bases and 8 bases respectively, with 12 bases between them. Germline V gene lookup returns CDR1 SEHNR and CDR2 FQNEAQ (reference sequence). The CDR3 DNA sequence: TGTGCCAGCAGCCCACGAATCTCAGGGGAGCTGTTTTTT. This gives the protein CASSPRISGELFF.

V usage is TRBV29-1 and J usage is TRBJ2-7; D is unclear. Per the germline V gene, CDR1 is SQVTM and CDR2 is ANQGSEA. Trimming removed 4 bases from V and 2 bases from J, with 15 bases in between. CDR3 size: 14 residues. The chain's CDR3 is CSVVSTVYPYEQYF. The CDR3 DNA sequence: TGCAGCGTTGTTTCAACAGTTTACCCCTACGAGCAGTACTTC.

This clonotype was counted between two and nine times. This chain uses TRBV20-1 with TRBJ1-2, with D hard to call. V gave up 0 bases and J gave up 4 bases, with 15 bases separating them. Germline CDR1 reads DFQATT; CDR2 reads SNEGSKA (reference sequence). The CDR3 is 15 residues long. CDR3 coding DNA: TGCAGTGCTAGAGATCGGGAGGCAGCCACCTATGGCTACACCTTC. This sequence encodes CSARDREAATYGYTF.

J is TRBJ2-7 and V is TRBV25-1; 8 bases line up with TRBD1. This CDR3 has 14 residues. Germline V gene data show CDR1 as MGHDK and CDR2 as SYGVNS. Losses at the gene ends were 7 bases for V and 2 bases for J; bases not matched to a gene: 7. Here the CDR3 DNA reads TGTGCCAGCATCATGGACAGGGCCACCTACGAGCAGTACTTC. This codes for CASIMDRATYEQYF.

This sequence joins TRBV25-1 and TRBJ1-1; TRBD1 is a possible D gene (5 bases). Per the germline V gene, CDR1 is MGHDK and CDR2 is SYGVNS. The V and J ends lost 7 bases and 9 bases respectively, with 12 bases between them. The length of the CDR3 is 11 residues. CDR3 protein: CASMAGPQAFF. The CDR3 nucleotides read TGTGCCAGCATGGCAGGGCCACAAGCTTTCTTT.

The chain joins TRBV15 to TRBJ2-2, with a weak D call TRBD2 (5 bases). V was cut by 3 bases and J by 6 bases, with 8 bases left in between. CDR1 and CDR2 (germline): LNHNV, YYDKDF (reference sequence). The length of the CDR3 is 13 residues. The CDR3 region is CATSRPRAGELFF. Here the CDR3 DNA reads TGTGCCACCAGCAGGCCGAGGGCCGGGGAGCTGTTTTTT.

The chain combines TRBV20-1 with TRBJ2-5, with unresolved D. The germline V gene has CDR1 DFQATT and CDR2 SNEGSKA (reference sequence). The length of the CDR3 is 15 residues. The V end was cut by 0 bases, the J end by 1 base, with 12 bases between. The CDR3 DNA is TGCAGTGCTAGAGATCCAACTACCTCCCAAGAGACCCAGTACTTC. This codes for CSARDPTTSQETQYF.

A few counts support this clonotype. The rearrangement joins TRBV29-1 to TRBJ2-7; D might be TRBD2 (6 bases). Germline CDR1 reads SQVTM; CDR2 reads ANQGSEA. The V end lost 7 bases, the J end lost 6 bases, and 22 bases lay between the germline ends. This CDR3 comprises 14 residues. This CDR3 is CSAQRARTGGEQYF. CDR3 nucleotides: TGCAGCGCCCAACGGGCACGTACCGGGGGCGAGCAGTACTTC.

This clonotype was seen repeatedly, ten times or more. V gene TRBV10-3 combines with J gene TRBJ1-4; 9 nucleotides agree with TRBD1. Germline V gene sequence: CDR1 ENHRY, CDR2 SYGVKD. Losses at the gene ends were 8 bases for V and 5 bases for J; bases not matched to a gene: 9. The CDR3 has 15 residues. The chain's CDR3 is CAIAKSGTGNEKLFF. Here the CDR3 DNA reads TGTGCCATCGCGAAGTCCGGGACAGGGAATGAAAAACTGTTTTTT.

CDR3 DNA: TGTGCCAGCAGCTTGGCAGGGCTCGGCAATCAGCCCCAGCATTTT. It is translated as CASSLAGLGNQPQHF. This chain uses TRBV7-3 with TRBJ1-5; D is perhaps TRBD1 (5 bases). Trimming removed 3 bases at V and 2 bases at J, with 11 bases between. The CDR3 spans 15 residues. Germline-derived CDR1 and CDR2 are SGHTA and FQGTGA.

The chain carries TRBV2 and TRBJ2-1; no definite D call. The CDR3 extends over 10 amino acids. The germline gives CDR1 SNHLY, CDR2 FYNNEI. V was cut by 5 bases and J by 7 bases, with 3 bases left in between. CDR3 sequence: CASSLNEQFF. The CDR3 DNA follows: TGTGCCAGCAGTCTTAATGAGCAGTTCTTC.

The chain uses TRBV19 and TRBJ2-5, with D uncertain. The CDR3 extends over 13 amino acids. Trimming took 8 bases from V and 2 from J, leaving 12 bases between them. Germline V gives CDR1 LNHDA, CDR2 SQIVND (reference sequence). The CDR3 is CASSASAQETQYF. The CDR3 DNA reads TGTGCCAGTTCAGCGTCTGCTCAAGAGACCCAGTACTTC.